The 4 T cell receptor beta chains given below trace back to one sample, sequenced in a study of Tregs in tolerant kidney transplant recipients. The data were produced by immunoSEQ multiplex PCR, yet TCRdb's version contains in-frame clones alone and is incomplete. The table has about 46,000 clones, about 90% seen once; the top ten hold 0.7%. The source material was Tregs from blood. The origin of the receptors is a human donor in good health.

This clone has a handful of counts. V and J are TRBV19 and TRBJ2-3, with TRBD1 matching over 9 bases. The germline V gene has CDR1 LNHDA and CDR2 SQIVND (reference sequence). The CDR3 has 16 residues. V trimming: 1 base; J trimming: 3 bases; junction bases outside the gene matches: 5. The CDR3 sequence is CASSIARTGVTDTQYF. The DNA for the CDR3 is TGTGCCAGTAGTATAGCCCGGACAGGGGTTACAGATACGCAGTATTTT.

This rearrangement joins TRBV9 to TRBJ1-1, with D unresolved. The V end was cut by 0 bases, the J end by 1 base, with 7 bases between. In germline, CDR1 is SGDLS, CDR2 YYNGEE. This CDR3 is 14 amino acids long. The CDR3 loop reads CASSVVGSNTEAFF. The CDR3 DNA reads as TGTGCCAGCAGCGTAGTAGGGTCGAACACTGAAGCTTTCTTT. Drawing the rest from reference TRBV9 and TRBJ1-1, the complete variable domain is DSGVTQTPKHLITATGQRVTLRCSPRSGDLSVYWYQQSLDQGLQFLIQYYNGEERAKGNILERFSAQQFPDLHSELNLSSLELGDSALYFCASSVVGSNTEAFFGQGTRLTVV.

The genes are TRBV5-4 and TRBJ1-6, with D possibly matching TRBD1 (5 bases). Germline CDR1 is SGHNT and CDR2 is YYREEE (reference sequence). The CDR3 consists of 15 residues. V lost 2 bases to trimming and J lost 5 bases, with 11 bases between them. As DNA, the CDR3 is TGTGCCAGCAGCTTTCTAGGGGTGCATAATTCACCCCTCCACTTT. Amino acid sequence: CASSFLGVHNSPLHF.

The chain couples TRBV9 to TRBJ2-3; TRBD2 matches at 7 bases. The germline V gene has CDR1 SGDLS and CDR2 YYNGEE. Germline trimming cut 3 bases from V and 3 bases from J; bases unmatched to any gene: 10. The CDR3 covers 16 residues. For the CDR3, the DNA is TGTGCCAGCAGCGATCGCCCTTTCGGGGGGACAGATACGCAGTATTTT. It translates to CASSDRPFGGTDTQYF.